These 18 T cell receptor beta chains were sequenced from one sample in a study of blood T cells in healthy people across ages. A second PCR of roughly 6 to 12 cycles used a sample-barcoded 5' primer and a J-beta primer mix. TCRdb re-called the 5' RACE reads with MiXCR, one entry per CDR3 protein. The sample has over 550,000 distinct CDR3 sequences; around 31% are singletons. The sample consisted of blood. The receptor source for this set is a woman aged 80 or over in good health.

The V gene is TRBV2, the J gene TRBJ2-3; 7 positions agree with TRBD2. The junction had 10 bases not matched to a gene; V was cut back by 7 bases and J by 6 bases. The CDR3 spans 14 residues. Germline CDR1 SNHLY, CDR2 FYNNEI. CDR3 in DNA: TGTGCCAGCACGGGGGGACCGGCGTACGATACGCAGTATTTT. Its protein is CASTGGPAYDTQYF. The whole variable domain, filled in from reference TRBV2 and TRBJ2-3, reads EPEVTQTPSHQVTQMGQEVILRCVPISNHLYFYWYRQILGQKVEFLVSFYNNEISEKSEIFDDQFSVERPDGSNFTLKIRSTKLEDSAMYFCASTGGPAYDTQYFGPGTRLTVL.

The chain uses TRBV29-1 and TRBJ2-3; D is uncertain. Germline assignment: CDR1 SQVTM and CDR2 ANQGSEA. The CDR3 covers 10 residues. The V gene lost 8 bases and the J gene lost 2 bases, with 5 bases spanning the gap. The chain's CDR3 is CSTNTDTQYF. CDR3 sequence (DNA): TGCAGCACAAACACAGATACGCAGTATTTT.

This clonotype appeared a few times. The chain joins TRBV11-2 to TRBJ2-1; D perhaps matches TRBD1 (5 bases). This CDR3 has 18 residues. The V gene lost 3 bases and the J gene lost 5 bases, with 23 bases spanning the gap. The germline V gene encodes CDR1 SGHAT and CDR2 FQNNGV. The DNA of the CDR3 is TGTGCCAGCAGCTTCAGGGTTCCGGGCCTGGGGTTGCACAATGAGCAGTTCTTC. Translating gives CASSFRVPGLGLHNEQFF.

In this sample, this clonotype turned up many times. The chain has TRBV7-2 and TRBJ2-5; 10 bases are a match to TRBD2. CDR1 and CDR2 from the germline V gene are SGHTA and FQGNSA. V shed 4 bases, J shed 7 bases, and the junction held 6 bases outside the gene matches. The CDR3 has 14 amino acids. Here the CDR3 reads CASSSLAGGGTQYF. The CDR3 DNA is TGTGCCAGCAGCTCGTTAGCGGGGGGAGGGACCCAGTACTTC.

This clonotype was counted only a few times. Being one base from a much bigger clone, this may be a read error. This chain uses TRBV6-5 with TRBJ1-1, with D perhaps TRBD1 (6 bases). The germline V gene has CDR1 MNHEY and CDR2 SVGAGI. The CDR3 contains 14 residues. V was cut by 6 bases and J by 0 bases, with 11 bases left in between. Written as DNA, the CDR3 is TGTGCCAGCAGCCGAGGACAGATGAACACTGAAGCTTTCTTT. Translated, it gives CASSRGQMNTEAFF.

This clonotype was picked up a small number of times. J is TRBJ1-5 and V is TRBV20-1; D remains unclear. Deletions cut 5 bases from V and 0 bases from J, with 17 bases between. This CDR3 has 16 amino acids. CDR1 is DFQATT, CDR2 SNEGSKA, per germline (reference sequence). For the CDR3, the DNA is TGCAGTGCTGCACGAGCGCGCGGAAATAGCAATCAGCCCCAGCATTTT. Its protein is CSAARARGNSNQPQHF.

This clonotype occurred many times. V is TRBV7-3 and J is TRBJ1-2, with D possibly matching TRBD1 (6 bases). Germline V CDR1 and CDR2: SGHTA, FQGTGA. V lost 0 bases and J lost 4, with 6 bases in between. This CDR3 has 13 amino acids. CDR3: CASSLTQGYGYTF. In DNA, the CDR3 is TGTGCCAGCAGCTTAACACAGGGCTATGGCTACACCTTC.

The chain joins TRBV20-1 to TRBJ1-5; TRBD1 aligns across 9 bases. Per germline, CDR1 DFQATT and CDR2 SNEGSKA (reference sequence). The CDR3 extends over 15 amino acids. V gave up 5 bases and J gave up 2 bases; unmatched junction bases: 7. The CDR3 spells CSAYAGQGGNQPQHF. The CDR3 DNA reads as TGCAGTGCTTACGCGGGACAGGGAGGCAATCAGCCCCAGCATTTT.

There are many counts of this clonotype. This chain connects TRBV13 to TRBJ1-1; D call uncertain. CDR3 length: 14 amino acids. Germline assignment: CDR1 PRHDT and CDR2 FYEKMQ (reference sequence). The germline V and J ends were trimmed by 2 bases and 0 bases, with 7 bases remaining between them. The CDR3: CASSLRNLNTEAFF. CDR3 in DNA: TGTGCCAGCAGCTTAAGGAACCTGAACACTGAAGCTTTCTTT.

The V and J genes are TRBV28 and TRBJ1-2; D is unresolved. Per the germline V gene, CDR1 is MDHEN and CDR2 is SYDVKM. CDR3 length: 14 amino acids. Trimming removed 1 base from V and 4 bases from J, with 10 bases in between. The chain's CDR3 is CASSLSTHGYGYTF. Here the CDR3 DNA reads TGTGCCAGCAGTTTATCGACTCACGGCTATGGCTACACCTTC.

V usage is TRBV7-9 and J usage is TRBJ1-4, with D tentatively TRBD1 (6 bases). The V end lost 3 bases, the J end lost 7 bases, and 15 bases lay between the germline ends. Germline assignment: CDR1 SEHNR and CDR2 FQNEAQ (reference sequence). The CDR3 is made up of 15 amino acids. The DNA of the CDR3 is TGTGCCAGCAGCTTTCAGCCCGGGGGCCGTGAAAAACTGTTTTTT. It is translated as CASSFQPGGREKLFF. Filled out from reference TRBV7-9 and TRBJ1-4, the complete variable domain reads DTGVSQNPRHKITKRGQNVTFRCDPISEHNRLYWYRQTLGQGPEFLTYFQNEAQLEKSRLLSDRFSAERPKGSFSTLEIQRTEQGDSAMYLCASSFQPGGREKLFFGSGTQLSVL.

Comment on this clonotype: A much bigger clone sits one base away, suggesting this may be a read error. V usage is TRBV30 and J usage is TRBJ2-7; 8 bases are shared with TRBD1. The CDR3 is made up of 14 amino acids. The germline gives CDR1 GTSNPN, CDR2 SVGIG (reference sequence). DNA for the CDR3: TGTGCCTGGAGGGCCGGGACAGGACTAAGAGAGCTGTACTTC. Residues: CAWRAGTGLRELYF.

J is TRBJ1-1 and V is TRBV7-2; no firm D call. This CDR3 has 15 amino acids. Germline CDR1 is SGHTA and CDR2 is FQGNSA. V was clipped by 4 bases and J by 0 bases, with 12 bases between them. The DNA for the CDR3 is TGTGCCAGCAGCTCCGCCGGGCAACTGAACACTGAAGCTTTCTTT. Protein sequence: CASSSAGQLNTEAFF.

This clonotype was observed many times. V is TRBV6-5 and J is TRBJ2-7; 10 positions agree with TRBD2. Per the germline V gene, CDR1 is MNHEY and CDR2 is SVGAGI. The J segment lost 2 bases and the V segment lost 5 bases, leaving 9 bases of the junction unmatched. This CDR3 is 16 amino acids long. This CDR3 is CASSRQTSGLTYEQYF. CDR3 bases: TGTGCCAGCAGTCGCCAGACTAGCGGGCTTACCTACGAGCAGTACTTC.

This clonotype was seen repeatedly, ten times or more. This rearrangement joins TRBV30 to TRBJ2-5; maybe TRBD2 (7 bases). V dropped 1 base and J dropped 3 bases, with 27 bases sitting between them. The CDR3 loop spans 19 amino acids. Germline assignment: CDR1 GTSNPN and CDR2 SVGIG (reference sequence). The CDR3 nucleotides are TGTGCCTGGAGTGCCATATCAGCGCGGGGGCCTTTTCCTGAAGAGACCCAGTACTTC. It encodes CAWSAISARGPFPEETQYF.

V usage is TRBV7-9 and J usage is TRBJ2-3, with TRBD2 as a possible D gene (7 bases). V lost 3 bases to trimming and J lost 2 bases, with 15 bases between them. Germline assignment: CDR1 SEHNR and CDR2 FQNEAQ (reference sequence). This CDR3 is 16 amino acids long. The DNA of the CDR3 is TGTGCCAGCAGCTTTGCAGGGAGGGGGGCCACAGATACGCAGTATTTT. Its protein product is CASSFAGRGATDTQYF.

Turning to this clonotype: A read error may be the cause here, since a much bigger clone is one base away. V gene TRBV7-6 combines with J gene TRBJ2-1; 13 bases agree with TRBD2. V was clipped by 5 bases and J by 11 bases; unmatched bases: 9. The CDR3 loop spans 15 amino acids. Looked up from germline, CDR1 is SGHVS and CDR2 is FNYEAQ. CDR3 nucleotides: TGTGCCAGCAGCGGACTAGCGGGGGTTTCGGATAAGCAGTTCTTC. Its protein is CASSGLAGVSDKQFF.

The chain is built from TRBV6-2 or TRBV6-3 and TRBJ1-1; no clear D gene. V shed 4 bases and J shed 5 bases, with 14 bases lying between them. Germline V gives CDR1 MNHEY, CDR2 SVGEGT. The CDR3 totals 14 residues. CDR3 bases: TGTGCCAGCAGTTTCTCTCAAAGTCGGACTGAAGCTTTCTTT. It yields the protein CASSFSQSRTEAFF.